Sequencing of this T cell receptor (beta chain) was carried out in a study of blood T cells in healthy people across ages (dated by TCRdb to the mid-2010s). For the wider study: In model experiments, template switching captured about one uniquely barcoded TCR beta cDNA molecule for every two T cells. The study analyzed two additional independent replicas of 1 million unique cDNA reads from the same blood draw for two donors, one aged 18 to 29 and one aged 80 or older. Donors were grouped into four age groups: young (average 16 years), middle-aged (approximately 41), aged (around 60) and long-lived (approximately 82). Donors of different ages were randomly distributed across sequencing lanes to avoid experimental bias. The study measured age-related changes in TCR beta repertoire diversity using deep sequencing normalized with unique cDNA molecular identifiers. General conclusions and limits of the study: There was a strong correlation between observed TCR beta diversity and the percentage of naive T cells measured by flow cytometry. The long-lived group showed more naive CD4+ T cells, fewer expanded clones and increased TCR diversity than the aged group, suggesting age selection. Because the CMV infection status of the donors was unknown, age-related changes in expanded clonotypes may potentially have been confounded. As age increased, observed TCR beta diversity per million T cells dropped in a roughly linear way, and a significant reduction was already evident by age approximately 40. Since profiling was done on bulk unsorted PBMCs, naive and antigen-experienced compartments could not be conclusively compared. Estimates of total diversity based on one million sequenced T cells were considered lower bounds and underestimates.

The library was obtained by 5' RACE. Sequencing was carried out with an Illumina HiSeq 2500. A second roughly 6 to 12 cycle PCR used a sample-barcoded 5' primer and a J-beta primer mix. Each TCR beta cDNA molecule received a unique molecular identifier from a template-switch 5' adaptor carrying 12 random nucleotides. Each sample yielded at least 3 million CDR3-containing paired-end reads. First-strand cDNA was synthesized from all RNA with the Mint cDNA synthesis kit, primed by a TRBC-specific oligonucleotide. After uracil-DNA glycosylase treatment, a first 18-cycle PCR used universal primers M1SS and BC2_uni_R on all cDNA. Processing in the source paper ran as follows. Normalization of each sample was performed by random selection of 1 million high-quality reads, each carrying a distinct molecular identifier. Reads sharing molecular identifiers were discarded rather than binned into consensus sequences. MiTCR, set to a Q25 quality threshold and the strictest error-elimination algorithm, was used for CDR3 identification, clonotype clustering and error correction. A nonparametric unseen species model with Euler transformation was used to estimate a lower bound on total TCR beta diversity. The public reads were reprocessed in TCRdb via fastp at Q25 and MiXCR, keeping in-frame beta chains. Identical CDR3 proteins give one entry, which carries the most common genes and DNA. The V and J calls, along with clone size, are taken from TCRdb and not from the paper's own processing. For this sample the table gives approximately 850,000 distinct CDR3 sequences, of which around 42% were detected only once. The ten largest account for about 21% of the sample.

Systemically healthy Caucasian individuals from Russia, 35 to 40 in total and aged about 6 to 100 years, were included as donors. Each donor gave approximately 9.4 milliliters of peripheral blood, drawn into EDTA-treated Vacutainer tubes. Ficoll-Paque density-gradient centrifugation was used to isolate PBMCs, with at least 6 million per sample. Trizol reagent was used to extract total RNA from the PBMCs, yielding at least 6 micrograms per sample. Naive CD45RAhigh/CD27high T cell percentages were measured by flow cytometry on a PBMC aliquot from every donor. Concerning this clonotype itself: No cognate antigen has been identified for it. One base away there is no much larger clone; base qualities are not given.

The germline ends are 8 bases apart after V is trimmed by 7 bases and J by 5 bases. Including the terminal cysteine and phenylalanine, the CDR3 comprises 12 residues. Here the CDR3 DNA is all that survives: 36 bases in frame from base 1. Sequencing input: blood. The TCR was taken from a man aged 60 to 69 in good health. The chain is encoded by TRBV12-3 or TRBV12-4 joined to TRBJ1-4; no confident D gene assignment can be made. The CDR3 sequence is CASTGPNEKLFF. The sequence in DNA is TGTGCCAGCACTGGGCCGAATGAAAAACTGTTTTTT.